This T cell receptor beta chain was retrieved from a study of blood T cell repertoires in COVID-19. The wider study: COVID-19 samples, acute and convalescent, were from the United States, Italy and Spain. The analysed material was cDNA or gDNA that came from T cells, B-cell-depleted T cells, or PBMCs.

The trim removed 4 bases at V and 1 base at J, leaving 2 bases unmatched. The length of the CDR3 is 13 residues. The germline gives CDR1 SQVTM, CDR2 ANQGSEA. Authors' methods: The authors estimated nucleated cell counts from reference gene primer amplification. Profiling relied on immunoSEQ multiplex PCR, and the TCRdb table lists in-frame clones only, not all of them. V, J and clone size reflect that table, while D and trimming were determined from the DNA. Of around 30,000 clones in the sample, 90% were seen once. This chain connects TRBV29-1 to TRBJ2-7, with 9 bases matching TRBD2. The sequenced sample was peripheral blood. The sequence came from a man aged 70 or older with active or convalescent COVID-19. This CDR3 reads CSVVAGVSYEQYF. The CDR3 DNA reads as TGCAGCGTTGTAGCGGGGGTGTCCTACGAGCAGTACTTC.